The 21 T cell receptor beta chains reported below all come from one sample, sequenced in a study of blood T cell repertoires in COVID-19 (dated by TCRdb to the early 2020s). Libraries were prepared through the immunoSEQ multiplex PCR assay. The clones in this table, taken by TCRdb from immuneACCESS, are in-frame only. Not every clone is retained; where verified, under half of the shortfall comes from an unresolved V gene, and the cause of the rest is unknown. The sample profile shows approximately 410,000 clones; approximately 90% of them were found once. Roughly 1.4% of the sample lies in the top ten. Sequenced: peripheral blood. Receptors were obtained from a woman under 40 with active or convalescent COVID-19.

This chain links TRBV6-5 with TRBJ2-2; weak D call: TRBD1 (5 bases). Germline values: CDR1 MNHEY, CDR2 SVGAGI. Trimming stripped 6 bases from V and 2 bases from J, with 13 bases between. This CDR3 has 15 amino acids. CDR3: CASSLGRANTGELFF. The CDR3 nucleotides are TGTGCCAGCAGCCTTGGCAGGGCTAACACCGGGGAGCTGTTTTTT.

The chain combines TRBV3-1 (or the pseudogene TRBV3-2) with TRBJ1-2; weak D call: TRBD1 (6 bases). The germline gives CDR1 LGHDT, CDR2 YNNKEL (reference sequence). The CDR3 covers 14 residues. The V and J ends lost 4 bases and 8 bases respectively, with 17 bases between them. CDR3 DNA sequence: TGTGCCAGCAGCCGCCGGGACACCTTAGGGGGCTACACCTTC. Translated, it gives CASSRRDTLGGYTF.

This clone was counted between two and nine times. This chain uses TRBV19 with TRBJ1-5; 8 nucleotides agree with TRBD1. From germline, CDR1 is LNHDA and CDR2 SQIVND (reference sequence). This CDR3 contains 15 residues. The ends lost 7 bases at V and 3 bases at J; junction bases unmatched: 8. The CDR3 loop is CASNTGTGVNQPQHF. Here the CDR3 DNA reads TGTGCCAGTAACACGGGGACAGGAGTCAATCAGCCCCAGCATTTT.

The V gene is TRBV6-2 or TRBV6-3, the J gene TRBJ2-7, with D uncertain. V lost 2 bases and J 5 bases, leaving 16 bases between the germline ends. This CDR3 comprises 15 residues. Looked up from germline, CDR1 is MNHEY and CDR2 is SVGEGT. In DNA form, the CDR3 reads TGTGCCAGCAGTTACAGCACTACCACTTTTGACGAGCAGTACTTC. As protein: CASSYSTTTFDEQYF.

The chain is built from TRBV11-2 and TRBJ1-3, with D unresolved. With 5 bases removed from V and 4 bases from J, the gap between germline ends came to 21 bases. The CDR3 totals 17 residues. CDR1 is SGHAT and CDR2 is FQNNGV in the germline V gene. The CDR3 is CASSPLGAGPRGNTIYF. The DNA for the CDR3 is TGTGCCAGCAGCCCGCTGGGCGCAGGCCCAAGGGGAAACACCATATATTTT.

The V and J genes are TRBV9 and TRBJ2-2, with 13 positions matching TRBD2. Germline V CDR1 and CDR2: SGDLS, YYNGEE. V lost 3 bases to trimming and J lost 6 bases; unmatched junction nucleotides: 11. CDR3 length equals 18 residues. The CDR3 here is CASSARTSGSEPSGELFF. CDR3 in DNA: TGTGCCAGCAGCGCTCGGACTAGCGGGAGCGAGCCGTCCGGGGAGCTGTTTTTT.

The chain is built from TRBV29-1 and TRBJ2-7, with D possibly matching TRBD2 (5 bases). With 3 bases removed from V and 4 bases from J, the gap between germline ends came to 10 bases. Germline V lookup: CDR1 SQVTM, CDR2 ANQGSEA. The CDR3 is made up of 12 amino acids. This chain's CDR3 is CSVEWSGYEQYF. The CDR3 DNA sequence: TGCAGCGTTGAGTGGAGCGGATACGAGCAGTACTTC.

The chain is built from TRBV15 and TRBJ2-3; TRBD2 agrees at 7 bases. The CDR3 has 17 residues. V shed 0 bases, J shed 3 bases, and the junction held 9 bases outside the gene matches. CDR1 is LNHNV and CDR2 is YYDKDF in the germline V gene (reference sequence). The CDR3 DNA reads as TGTGCCACCAGCAGAGATCCCCTGGCTAGCGGAACAGATACGCAGTATTTT. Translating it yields CATSRDPLASGTDTQYF. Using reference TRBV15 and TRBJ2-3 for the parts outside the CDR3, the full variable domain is DAMVIQNPRYQVTQFGKPVTLSCSQTLNHNVMYWYQQKSSQAPKLLFHYYDKDFNNEADTPDNFQSRRPNTSFCFLDIRSPGLGDTAMYLCATSRDPLASGTDTQYFGPGTRLTVL.

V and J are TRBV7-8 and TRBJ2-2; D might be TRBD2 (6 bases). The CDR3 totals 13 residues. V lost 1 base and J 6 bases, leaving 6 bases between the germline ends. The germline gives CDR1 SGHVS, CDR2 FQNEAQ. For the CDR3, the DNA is TGTGCCAGCAGCTTAGGCGGGGCCGGGGAGCTGTTTTTT. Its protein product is CASSLGGAGELFF.

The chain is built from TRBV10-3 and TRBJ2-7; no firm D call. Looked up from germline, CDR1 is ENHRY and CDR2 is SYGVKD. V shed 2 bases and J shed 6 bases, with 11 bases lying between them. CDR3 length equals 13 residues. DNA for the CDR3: TGTGCCATCAGTGAGGTGGCCCCTTTCGAGCAGTACTTC. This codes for CAISEVAPFEQYF.

CDR3 residues: CASSDGAPLHF. The CDR3 DNA follows: TGTGCCAGCAGCGACGGGGCACCCCTCCACTTT. The rearrangement uses TRBV5-6 and TRBJ1-6; D gene unclear. Per germline, CDR1 SGHDT and CDR2 YYEEEE. This CDR3 is built from 11 residues. V lost 4 bases, J lost 11 bases, and 7 bases lay in between.

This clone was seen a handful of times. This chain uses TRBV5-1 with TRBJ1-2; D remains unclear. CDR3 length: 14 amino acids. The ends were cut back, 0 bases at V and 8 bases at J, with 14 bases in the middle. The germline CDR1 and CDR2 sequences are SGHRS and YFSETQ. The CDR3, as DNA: TGCGCCAGCAGCTTGGGACGGCCTCTGGAGGGCTACACCTTC. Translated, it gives CASSLGRPLEGYTF.

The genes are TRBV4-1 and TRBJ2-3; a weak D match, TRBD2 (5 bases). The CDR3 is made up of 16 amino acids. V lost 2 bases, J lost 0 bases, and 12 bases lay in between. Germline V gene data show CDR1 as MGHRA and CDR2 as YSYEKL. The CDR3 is CASSQPPGSSTDTQYF. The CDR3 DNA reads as TGCGCCAGCAGCCAACCTCCGGGGTCTAGCACAGATACGCAGTATTTT.

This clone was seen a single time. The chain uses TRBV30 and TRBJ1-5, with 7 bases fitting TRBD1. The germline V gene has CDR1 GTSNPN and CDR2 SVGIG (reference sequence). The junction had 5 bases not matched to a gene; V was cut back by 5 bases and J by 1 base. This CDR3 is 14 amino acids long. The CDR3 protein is CAWDSTGSNQPQHF. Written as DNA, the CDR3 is TGTGCCTGGGATTCGACAGGGAGCAATCAGCCCCAGCATTTT. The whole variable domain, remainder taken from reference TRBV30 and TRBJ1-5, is SQTIHQWPATLVQPVGSPLSLECTVEGTSNPNLYWYRQAAGRGLQLLFYSVGIGQISSEVPQNLSASRPQDRQFILSSKKLLLSDSGFYLCAWDSTGSNQPQHFGDGTRLSIL.

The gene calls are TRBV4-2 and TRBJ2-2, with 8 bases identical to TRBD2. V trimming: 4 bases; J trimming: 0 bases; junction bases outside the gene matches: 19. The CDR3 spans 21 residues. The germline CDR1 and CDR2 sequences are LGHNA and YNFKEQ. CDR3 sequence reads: CASSPGGYFSGTPPNTGELFF. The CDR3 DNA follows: TGTGCCAGCAGCCCAGGCGGATATTTTAGCGGGACCCCTCCGAACACCGGGGAGCTGTTTTTT.

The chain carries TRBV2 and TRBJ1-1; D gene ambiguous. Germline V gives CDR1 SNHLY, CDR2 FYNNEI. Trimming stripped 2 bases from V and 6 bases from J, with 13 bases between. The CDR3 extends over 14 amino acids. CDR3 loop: CASSEWLSLAEAFF. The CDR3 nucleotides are TGTGCCAGCAGTGAATGGCTCTCCTTGGCTGAAGCTTTCTTT.

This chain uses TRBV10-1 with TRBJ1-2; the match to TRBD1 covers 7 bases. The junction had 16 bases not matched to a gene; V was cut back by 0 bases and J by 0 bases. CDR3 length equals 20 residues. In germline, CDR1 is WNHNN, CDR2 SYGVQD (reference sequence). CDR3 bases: TGCGCCAGCAGTGAGTCGTCCGGTGCCCCTAAGACAGGGTCTAACTATGGCTACACCTTC. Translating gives CASSESSGAPKTGSNYGYTF.

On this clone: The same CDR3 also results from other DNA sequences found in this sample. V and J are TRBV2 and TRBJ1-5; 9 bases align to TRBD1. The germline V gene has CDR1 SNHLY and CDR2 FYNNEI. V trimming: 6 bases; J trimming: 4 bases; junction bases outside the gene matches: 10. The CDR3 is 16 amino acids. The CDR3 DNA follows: TGTGCCAGCAGCGCGCTTACAGGGGGCGGAAATCAGCCCCAGCATTTT. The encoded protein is CASSALTGGGNQPQHF.

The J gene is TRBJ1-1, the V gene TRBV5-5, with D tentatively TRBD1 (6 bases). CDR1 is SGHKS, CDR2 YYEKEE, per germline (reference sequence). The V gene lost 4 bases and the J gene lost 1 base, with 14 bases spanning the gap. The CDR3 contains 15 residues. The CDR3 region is CASSQVPGENTEAFF. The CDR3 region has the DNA TGTGCCAGCAGCCAAGTACCAGGGGAGAACACTGAAGCTTTCTTT.

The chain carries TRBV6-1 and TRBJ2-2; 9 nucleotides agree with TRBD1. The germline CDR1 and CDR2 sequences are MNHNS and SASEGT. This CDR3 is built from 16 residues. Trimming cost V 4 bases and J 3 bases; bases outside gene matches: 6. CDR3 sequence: CASSGRTGEDTGELFF. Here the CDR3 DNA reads TGTGCCAGCAGTGGAAGGACAGGGGAGGACACCGGGGAGCTGTTTTTT.

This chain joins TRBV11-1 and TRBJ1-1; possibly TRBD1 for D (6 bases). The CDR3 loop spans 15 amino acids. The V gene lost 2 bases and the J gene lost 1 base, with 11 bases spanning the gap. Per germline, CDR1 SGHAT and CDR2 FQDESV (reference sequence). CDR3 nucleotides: TGTGCCAGCAGCTTAATGGGGGGGCCGAACACTGAAGCTTTCTTT. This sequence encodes CASSLMGGPNTEAFF.